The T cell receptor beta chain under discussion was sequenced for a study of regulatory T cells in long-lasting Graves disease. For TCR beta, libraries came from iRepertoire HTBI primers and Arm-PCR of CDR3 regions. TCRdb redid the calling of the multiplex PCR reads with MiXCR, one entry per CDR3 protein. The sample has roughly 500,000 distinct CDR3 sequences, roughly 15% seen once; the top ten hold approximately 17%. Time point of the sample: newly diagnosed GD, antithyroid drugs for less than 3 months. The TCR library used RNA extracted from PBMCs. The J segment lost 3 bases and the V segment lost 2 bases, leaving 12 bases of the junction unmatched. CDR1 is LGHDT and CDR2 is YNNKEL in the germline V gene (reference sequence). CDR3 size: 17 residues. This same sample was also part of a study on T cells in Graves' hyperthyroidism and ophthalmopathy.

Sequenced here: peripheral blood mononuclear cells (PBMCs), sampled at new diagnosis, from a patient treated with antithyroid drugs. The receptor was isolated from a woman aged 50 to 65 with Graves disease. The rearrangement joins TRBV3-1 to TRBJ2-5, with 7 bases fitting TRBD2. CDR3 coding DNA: TGTGCCAGCAGCCAATTCGGGGGAGGGGTATCTGAAGAGACCCAGTACTTC. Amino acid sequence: CASSQFGGGVSEETQYF.